The 13 T cell receptor beta chains below were found in one sample sequenced in a study of cytomegalovirus exposure and HLA in healthy donors (dated by TCRdb to about 2017). Libraries were constructed by the immunoSEQ multiplex PCR assay. TCRdb mirrors the immuneACCESS table, restricted to in-frame sequences. Some clones are absent from its copies; in checked studies, under half trace to an unresolved V gene, and the reason for the others is unknown. The sample table records 95,000 to 150,000 clones; approximately 87% of these occur just once. The leading ten clones occupy about 6.9% of the sample. Sequencing was performed on PBMCs. These receptors were obtained from a woman aged 18 to 35 in good health and CMV-seropositive.

The V gene is TRBV11-1, the J gene TRBJ2-1, with 8 bases that match TRBD1. Unmatched junction bases numbered 11, after V lost 5 bases and J lost 2 bases. The germline V gene encodes CDR1 SGHAT and CDR2 FQDESV (reference sequence). This CDR3 is 17 amino acids long. The CDR3 DNA is TGTGCCAGCAGCCCCGGAGAAGGACAGGGCGCCTACAATGAGCAGTTCTTC. This gives the protein CASSPGEGQGAYNEQFF.

The chain joins TRBV11-3 to TRBJ2-7; TRBD2 matches at 9 bases. CDR1 and CDR2 from the germline V gene are SGHNT and YENEEA. The junction had 7 bases not matched to a gene; V was cut back by 7 bases and J by 6 bases. This CDR3 contains 13 residues. In DNA form, the CDR3 reads TGTGCCAGCATTGGAGCGGGAGGACTCGAGCAGTACTTC. Translation: CASIGAGGLEQYF.

The J gene is TRBJ2-1, the V gene TRBV7-9; 7 bases are a match to TRBD2. Germline loops: CDR1 SEHNR, CDR2 FQNEAQ (reference sequence). The trim removed 5 bases at V and 1 base at J, leaving 8 bases unmatched. CDR3 length equals 16 residues. The DNA of the CDR3 is TGTGCCAGCAGCCCGATCGGCGGGAGATCCTACAATGAGCAGTTCTTC. Amino acids: CASSPIGGRSYNEQFF.

The V and J genes are TRBV10-1 and TRBJ1-1; maybe TRBD1 (5 bases). Per germline, CDR1 WNHNN and CDR2 SYGVQD (reference sequence). This CDR3 comprises 12 residues. The V and J ends lost 4 bases and 5 bases respectively, with 8 bases between them. In nucleotides, the CDR3 is TGCGCCAGCAGTGGGGGGGGAACTGAAGCTTTCTTT. This translates into CASSGGGTEAFF.

V is TRBV6-6 and J is TRBJ2-3; tentatively, D is TRBD2 (6 bases). Per the germline V gene, CDR1 is MNHNY and CDR2 is SVGAGI (reference sequence). Trimming stripped 6 bases from V and 1 base from J, with 14 bases between. The CDR3 has 15 amino acids. CDR3 in amino acids: CASSRVASGTDTQYF. CDR3 nucleotides: TGTGCCAGCAGCCGAGTCGCTAGCGGCACAGATACGCAGTATTTT.

This rearrangement joins TRBV29-1 to TRBJ2-3, with D perhaps matching TRBD1 (6 bases). The CDR3 spans 15 residues. The germline V and J ends were trimmed by 1 base and 2 bases, with 13 bases remaining between them. Germline lookup yields CDR1 SQVTM and CDR2 ANQGSEA. The CDR3 DNA reads as TGCAGCGTTGAAGGGGTGACAGGACCCACAGATACGCAGTATTTT. This encodes CSVEGVTGPTDTQYF.

The chain couples TRBV6-5 to TRBJ2-4; 7 positions agree with TRBD2. The CDR3 has 16 amino acids. V trimming: 0 bases; J trimming: 0 bases; junction bases outside the gene matches: 2. Germline V gene data show CDR1 as MNHEY and CDR2 as SVGAGI. CDR3 residues: CASSYSLAVAKNIQYF. For the CDR3, the DNA is TGTGCCAGCAGTTACTCCCTAGCGGTAGCCAAAAACATTCAGTACTTC.

The J gene is TRBJ2-7, the V gene TRBV7-3, with D possibly matching TRBD2 (5 bases). V gave up 1 base and J gave up 6 bases, with 10 bases separating them. Germline CDR1 and CDR2: SGHTA and FQGTGA. The CDR3 has 13 residues. CDR3 sequence reads: CASSLNLRGEQYF. CDR3 coding DNA: TGTGCCAGCAGCTTAAATCTCCGGGGCGAGCAGTACTTC.

The chain joins TRBV6-1 to TRBJ1-1; no firm D call. This CDR3 is built from 14 residues. Germline assignment: CDR1 MNHNS and CDR2 SASEGT. Trimming took off 7 bases at V and 3 bases at J, with 15 bases between the two ends. The CDR3 nucleotides are TGTGCCAGCACCGAGGGTGGCGGGGACACTGAAGCTTTCTTT. It specifies CASTEGGGDTEAFF.

The V call is TRBV6-1, the J call TRBJ1-1, with TRBD1 as a possible D gene (5 bases). Germline V CDR1 and CDR2: MNHNS, SASEGT. Trimming took 5 bases from V and 6 from J, leaving 13 bases between them. This CDR3 is 13 amino acids long. In nucleotides, the CDR3 is TGTGCCAGCAGTCACCAGGGTTTGGCTGAAGCTTTCTTT. As protein: CASSHQGLAEAFF.

The J gene is TRBJ1-5, the V gene TRBV7-2; no definite D call. This CDR3 is built from 13 residues. Germline V gene sequence: CDR1 SGHTA, CDR2 FQGNSA. The ends were cut back, 0 bases at V and 6 bases at J, with 6 bases in the middle. CDR3 sequence: CASSLAGSQPQHF. The DNA of the CDR3 is TGTGCCAGCAGCTTAGCGGGGAGTCAGCCCCAGCATTTT.

V is TRBV27 and J is TRBJ2-5; 10 positions match TRBD2. There are 16 residues in the CDR3. Germline trimming cut 8 bases from V and 2 bases from J; bases unmatched to any gene: 11. Germline lookup yields CDR1 MNHEY and CDR2 SMNVEV (reference sequence). The chain's CDR3 is CASGRAGLASQETQYF. In DNA, the CDR3 is TGTGCCAGCGGTAGAGCGGGACTAGCGTCACAAGAGACCCAGTACTTC.

The chain employs TRBV29-1 and TRBJ2-3, with 7 bases lining up with TRBD1. Germline V gene data show CDR1 as SQVTM and CDR2 as ANQGSEA. This CDR3 is built from 15 residues. The ends lost 7 bases at V and 2 bases at J; junction bases unmatched: 12. In DNA form, the CDR3 reads TGCAGCGCCCACCCAGGGACAGCGAACACAGATACGCAGTATTTT. Residues: CSAHPGTANTDTQYF.